Following are 15 T cell receptor beta chains from one sample sequenced in a study of T-cell memory formation after mild COVID-19. TCRdb used MiXCR to reprocess the 5' RACE reads, holding one entry per CDR3 protein. The data contain over 300,000 distinct CDR3 sequences, 20% to 25% of them singletons. The source material was PBMCs or a T cell subset sorted from them (not recorded which). These TCRs come from a man aged 18 to 30 who had mild COVID-19 (a few samples of this study predate the infection). Cell type and time point are not known.

The chain uses TRBV5-1 and TRBJ1-6, with D possibly TRBD1 on 5 matching bases. The CDR3 runs 16 residues. Trimming pared 4 bases from V and 9 bases from J, leaving 20 bases between. In germline, CDR1 is SGHRS, CDR2 YFSETQ. CDR3 nucleotide sequence: TGCGCCAGCAGCCCCTACGCGGGACCAGATAGTTCACCCCTCCACTTT. Translating it yields CASSPYAGPDSSPLHF.

The chain couples TRBV5-1 to TRBJ1-1; possibly TRBD1 for D (5 bases). Germline V gene lookup returns CDR1 SGHRS and CDR2 YFSETQ. V shed 0 bases and J shed 0 bases, with 9 bases lying between them. This CDR3 comprises 15 residues. CDR3 nucleotide sequence: TGCGCCAGCAGCTTGGGCCCAGGGATGAACACTGAAGCTTTCTTT. It translates to CASSLGPGMNTEAFF.

There are many counts of this clonotype. CDR3 loop: CASSRDTTSTDTQYF. DNA for the CDR3: TGTGCCAGCAGCCGGGACACAACTAGCACAGATACGCAGTATTTT. The chain joins TRBV5-4 to TRBJ2-3, with D tentatively TRBD1 (6 bases). Germline V gene sequence: CDR1 SGHNT, CDR2 YYREEE (reference sequence). The germline V and J ends were trimmed by 4 bases and 0 bases, with 12 bases remaining between them. This CDR3 contains 15 residues.

This chain connects TRBV7-9 to TRBJ2-5, with a tentative D call TRBD1 (6 bases). Per the germline V gene, CDR1 is SEHNR and CDR2 is FQNEAQ (reference sequence). This CDR3 spans 14 amino acids. Trimming took off 6 bases at V and 3 bases at J, with 14 bases between the two ends. This chain's CDR3 is CASRSTGTKETQYF. In nucleotides, the CDR3 is TGTGCCAGCAGATCAACCGGGACAAAAGAGACCCAGTACTTC.

The rearrangement links TRBV18 to TRBJ2-1; 7 positions agree with TRBD2. The CDR3 covers 16 residues. Germline lookup yields CDR1 KGHSH and CDR2 LQKENI. The V gene end was trimmed by 1 base and the J gene end by 6 bases; junction bases not matched to a gene: 9. The CDR3: CASSPRLGRGSNEQFF. DNA of the CDR3: TGTGCCAGCTCACCACGGCTCGGGCGGGGGAGCAATGAGCAGTTCTTC.

The chain uses TRBV20-1 and TRBJ1-6, with D possibly TRBD1 on 5 matching bases. Trimming shortened V by 3 bases and J by 10 bases, and 16 bases separated the two germline ends. Germline CDR1 reads DFQATT; CDR2 reads SNEGSKA (reference sequence). This CDR3 has 14 residues. The CDR3 loop reads CSASLGTAGSPLHF. CDR3 coding DNA: TGCAGTGCTAGTCTTGGGACCGCGGGGTCACCCCTCCACTTT.

V is TRBV18 and J is TRBJ2-1; 7 bases are a match to TRBD2. The germline V gene has CDR1 KGHSH and CDR2 LQKENI. V shed 3 bases and J 4 bases; nucleotides not matched to a gene: 9. The CDR3 totals 16 residues. DNA of the CDR3: TGTGCCAGCTCACCCCCCACGAGCGGGGCGTACAATGAGCAGTTCTTC. Amino acid sequence: CASSPPTSGAYNEQFF.

The table lists this clonotype with a few counts. The chain couples TRBV4-1 to TRBJ2-7; D uncertain. The CDR3 length is 14 residues. Looked up from germline, CDR1 is MGHRA and CDR2 is YSYEKL. V was clipped by 4 bases and J by 2 bases, with 12 bases between them. The CDR3 region is CASSLRTDAYEQYF. CDR3 DNA: TGCGCCAGCAGCCTACGGACGGATGCCTACGAGCAGTACTTC.

This clonotype was picked up a small number of times. This chain links TRBV6-2 or TRBV6-3 with TRBJ2-7; TRBD1 aligns across 8 bases. Germline trimming cut 0 bases from V and 1 base from J; bases unmatched to any gene: 2. Germline V gives CDR1 MNHEY, CDR2 SVGEGT. The CDR3 is made up of 15 amino acids. This chain's CDR3 is CASSYSGTGSYEQYV. The CDR3 DNA reads as TGTGCCAGCAGTTACTCCGGGACAGGATCCTACGAGCAGTACGTC.

The CDR3 reads CASRGTGEKLFF. CDR3 sequence (DNA): TGTGCCAGCAGGGGGACAGGGGAAAAACTGTTTTTT. V usage is TRBV2 and J usage is TRBJ1-4; TRBD1 agrees at 9 bases. Trimming cost V 6 bases and J 8 bases; bases outside gene matches: 1. The germline gives CDR1 SNHLY, CDR2 FYNNEI. This CDR3 contains 12 residues.

There are many counts of this clonotype. The rearrangement joins TRBV7-2 to TRBJ2-3, with 14 positions matching TRBD2. J lost 5 bases, V lost 3 bases, and 7 bases had no gene match. The CDR3 runs 17 residues. Germline CDR1 SGHTA, CDR2 FQGNSA. The CDR3 region is CASSFGLAGGRGDTQYF. CDR3 in DNA: TGTGCCAGCAGCTTTGGACTAGCGGGGGGCCGTGGAGATACGCAGTATTTT.

The V call is TRBV18, the J call TRBJ2-1, with D tentatively TRBD2 (6 bases). V was trimmed by 3 bases and J by 5 bases, leaving 11 bases between them. Germline loops: CDR1 KGHSH, CDR2 LQKENI. This CDR3 has 14 residues. CDR3 amino acids: CASSPGTRHNEQFF. The CDR3 DNA is TGTGCCAGCTCACCCGGGACTCGCCACAATGAGCAGTTCTTC.

There are a few counts of this clonotype. The chain combines TRBV5-1 with TRBJ1-1; D is undetermined. V lost 1 base, J lost 2 bases, and 12 bases lay in between. The CDR3 contains 15 residues. In germline, CDR1 is SGHRS, CDR2 YFSETQ. This CDR3 is CASSLYAEFNTEAFF. CDR3 nucleotide sequence: TGCGCCAGCAGCTTGTATGCGGAGTTTAACACTGAAGCTTTCTTT.

CDR3 sequence (DNA): TGCAGTCTGGGTGACGCGGAGACCCAGTACTTC. Encoded protein: CSLGDAETQYF. The gene calls are TRBV20-1 and TRBJ2-5; D is uncertain. Trimming removed 8 bases at V and 5 bases at J, with 12 bases between. CDR1 is DFQATT and CDR2 is SNEGSKA in the germline V gene (reference sequence). The CDR3 sequence is 11 residues long.

This clonotype was picked up a small number of times. The chain recombines TRBV5-1 with TRBJ2-7, with D unresolved. V gave up 0 bases and J gave up 1 base, with 8 bases separating them. The CDR3 loop spans 14 amino acids. Germline V gene lookup returns CDR1 SGHRS and CDR2 YFSETQ. CDR3 loop: CASSLGTSSYEQYV. The DNA of the CDR3 is TGCGCCAGCAGCTTGGGGACCAGTTCCTACGAGCAGTACGTC.